The 9 T cell receptor beta chains presented below share a single source sample, sequenced in a study of post-analysis software for immune sequencing data. Antigens for these TCRs are unknown. Study observations and caveats: Elevated frequency relative to controls characterized several TRBV segments in patients, TRBV5-6, TRBV5-1 and TRBV20-1 among them.

TCR beta libraries were prepared from cDNA with unique molecular identifiers. TCRdb reanalysed the PCR reads using MiXCR and keeps one entry per CDR3 protein. The data contain hundreds of thousands of distinct CDR3 sequences, 30% to 40% of them singletons. Input material: blood. These receptors were taken from a girl aged 2 to 9 with multiple sclerosis.

The table lists this clonotype with a few counts. CDR3 in DNA: TGCAGTGCCTCGGACGGGAACTACGAGCAGTACTTC. It encodes CSASDGNYEQYF. This rearrangement joins TRBV20-1 to TRBJ2-7, with a tentative D call TRBD2 (5 bases). Trimming stripped 6 bases from V and 3 bases from J, with 12 bases between. The V gene's germline CDR1 is DFQATT and CDR2 SNEGSKA (reference sequence). The CDR3 covers 12 residues.

In its sample, this clonotype was seen a few times. The chain has TRBV5-5 and TRBJ2-3; 7 bases are shared with TRBD2. Germline lookup yields CDR1 SGHKS and CDR2 YYEKEE (reference sequence). The CDR3 consists of 14 residues. The trim removed 3 bases at V and 9 bases at J, leaving 10 bases unmatched. The CDR3: CASSSWDYSFTQYF. For the CDR3, the DNA is TGTGCCAGCAGCTCCTGGGACTACTCGTTCACGCAGTATTTT.

The chain employs TRBV6-5 and TRBJ1-5; possible D gene TRBD1, 5 bases. V was trimmed by 6 bases and J by 6 bases, leaving 18 bases between them. The germline V gene has CDR1 MNHEY and CDR2 SVGAGI. This CDR3 region has 15 residues. CDR3 loop: CASSRTRERGQPQHF. CDR3 DNA sequence: TGTGCCAGCAGCCGTACCAGGGAAAGGGGTCAGCCCCAGCATTTT.

This clonotype is categorized as large. The CDR3 DNA sequence: TGTGCCAGCAGCAACCCAGCTAGCGGGGGGGGCACAGATACGCAGTATTTT. It yields the protein CASSNPASGGGTDTQYF. The V gene is TRBV7-6, the J gene TRBJ2-3; 12 bases are a match to TRBD2. Trimming took 5 bases from V and 1 from J; bases not matched to a gene: 7. This CDR3 contains 17 residues. The germline V gene encodes CDR1 SGHVS and CDR2 FNYEAQ.

The chain recombines TRBV9 with TRBJ2-5; D not certain. The last part of the DNA fits TRBJ2-7 better; the J call may be wrong. In germline, CDR1 is SGDLS, CDR2 YYNGEE. The CDR3 is 13 amino acids. This CDR3 reads CASSPSPPNEQYF. CDR3 coding DNA: TGTGCCAGCAGCCCATCCCCCCCTAACGAGCAGTACTTC.

V usage is TRBV3-1 and J usage is TRBJ2-6; D call uncertain. The length of the CDR3 is 18 residues. Trimming took off 3 bases at V and 3 bases at J, with 18 bases between the two ends. The germline V gene has CDR1 LGHDT and CDR2 YNNKEL (reference sequence). CDR3 DNA: TGTGCCAGCAGCCACCCCGAAGTTAAGGGATTTGGGGCCAACGTCCTGACTTTC. Its translation: CASSHPEVKGFGANVLTF. The full variable domain, completed using reference TRBV3-1 and TRBJ2-6, is DTAVSQTPKYLVTQMGNDKSIKCEQNLGHDTMYWYKQDSKKFLKIMFSYNNKELIINETVPNRFSPKSPDKAHLNLHINSLELGDSAVYFCASSHPEVKGFGANVLTFGAGSRLTVL.

This chain uses TRBV7-3 with TRBJ2-7, with 7 positions matching TRBD1. V lost 5 bases to trimming and J lost 2 bases; unmatched junction nucleotides: 6. This CDR3 spans 14 amino acids. The V gene's germline CDR1 is SGHTA and CDR2 FQGTGA. The CDR3 here is CASSQNRGPYEQYF. The CDR3 DNA reads as TGTGCCAGCAGCCAAAACAGGGGACCCTACGAGCAGTACTTC.

As to this clonotype: The junction departs from the called germline gene at one end, perhaps through a read error. The rearrangement links TRBV7-9 to TRBJ2-2, with 11 bases matching TRBD2. In germline, CDR1 is SEHNR, CDR2 FQNEAQ (reference sequence). This CDR3 is built from 20 residues. CDR3 sequence reads: CASSLLTSGKGRENPGELFF. CDR3 DNA: TGTGCCAGCAGCTTACTGACTAGCGGGAAAGGCCGGGAGAACCCCGGGGAGCTGTTTTTT. Together with reference TRBV7-9 and TRBJ2-2, the CDR3 gives the full variable domain: DTGVSQNPRHKITKRGQNVTFRCDPISEHNRLYWYRQTLGQGPEFLTYFQNEAQLEKSRLLSDRFSAERPKGSFSTLEIQRTEQGDSAMYLCASSLLTSGKGRENPGELFFGEGSRLTVL.

The chain joins TRBV9 to TRBJ2-1, with TRBD2 matching 10 bases. The germline V gene encodes CDR1 SGDLS and CDR2 YYNGEE. V lost 3 bases, J lost 2 bases, and 2 bases stayed unmatched. CDR3 length: 15 amino acids. CDR3 residues: CASSELAGPYNEQFF. The DNA for the CDR3 is TGTGCCAGCAGCGAACTAGCGGGGCCCTACAATGAGCAGTTCTTC.